This T cell receptor (beta chain) was sequenced in a study of immune heterogeneity within non-small cell lung tumors. Study outcomes and limitations: Local T-cell clonality was recorded as moderately but significantly correlated with local tumor mutational burden, with R about 0.35. Largely, high-frequency T-cell receptor beta clonotypes differed from one individual patient to another.

This clonotype was observed at least ten times. Its antigen is not known. The template consisted of bulk tumor genomic DNA, with about 600 ng used per sample. Several biopsies were collected from each primary tumor during surgery. They were spaced as far apart as possible within the tumor mass. Surgery that was curative in intent was performed on patients with untreated, newly diagnosed non-small cell lung cancer. The donors were patients with newly diagnosed non-small cell lung cancer undergoing curative-intent surgery. The TCR beta CDR3 region underwent multiplex PCR amplification with 32 V and 13 J primers. A single record per CDR3 protein comes from TCRdb applying MiXCR to the multiplex PCR reads. The sample has around 10,000 distinct CDR3 sequences; roughly 26% are singletons. CDR1 is MNHNS and CDR2 is SASEGT in the germline V gene. This CDR3 has 13 amino acids. V was shortened by 6 bases and J by 4 bases, with 10 bases between the two germline ends.

Material for sequencing was lung tumor tissue. V gene TRBV6-1 combines with J gene TRBJ1-5; D not resolved. The sequence came from a man in his forties or fifties with non-small cell lung cancer. The DNA of the CDR3 is TGTGCCAGCAGCCGCGAACCAAATCAGCCCCAGCATTTT. This sequence encodes CASSREPNQPQHF.